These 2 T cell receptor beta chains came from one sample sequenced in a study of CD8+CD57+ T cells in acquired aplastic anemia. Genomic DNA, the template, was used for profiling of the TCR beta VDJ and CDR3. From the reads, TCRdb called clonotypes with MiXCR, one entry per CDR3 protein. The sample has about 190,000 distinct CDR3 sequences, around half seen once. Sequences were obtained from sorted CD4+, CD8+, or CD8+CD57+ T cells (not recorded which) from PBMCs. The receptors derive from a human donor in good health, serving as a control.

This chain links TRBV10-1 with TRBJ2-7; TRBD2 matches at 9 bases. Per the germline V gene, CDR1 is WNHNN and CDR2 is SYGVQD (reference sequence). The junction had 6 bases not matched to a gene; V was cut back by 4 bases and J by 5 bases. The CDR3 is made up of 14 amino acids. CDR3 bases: TGCGCCAGCAGTGGCGGGGGGGATATCGACGAGCAGTACTTC. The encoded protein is CASSGGGDIDEQYF.

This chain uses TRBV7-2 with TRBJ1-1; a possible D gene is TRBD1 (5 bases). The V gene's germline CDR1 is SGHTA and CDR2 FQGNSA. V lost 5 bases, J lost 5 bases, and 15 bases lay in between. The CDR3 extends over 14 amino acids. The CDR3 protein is CASSSLRGVTEAFF. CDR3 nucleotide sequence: TGTGCCAGCAGCAGCCTTCGGGGGGTTACTGAAGCTTTCTTT. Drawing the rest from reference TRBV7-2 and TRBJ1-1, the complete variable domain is GAGVSQSPSNKVTEKGKDVELRCDPISGHTALYWYRQSLGQGLEFLIYFQGNSAPDKSGLPSDRFSAERTGGSVSTLTIQRTQQEDSAVYLCASSSLRGVTEAFFGQGTRLTVV.